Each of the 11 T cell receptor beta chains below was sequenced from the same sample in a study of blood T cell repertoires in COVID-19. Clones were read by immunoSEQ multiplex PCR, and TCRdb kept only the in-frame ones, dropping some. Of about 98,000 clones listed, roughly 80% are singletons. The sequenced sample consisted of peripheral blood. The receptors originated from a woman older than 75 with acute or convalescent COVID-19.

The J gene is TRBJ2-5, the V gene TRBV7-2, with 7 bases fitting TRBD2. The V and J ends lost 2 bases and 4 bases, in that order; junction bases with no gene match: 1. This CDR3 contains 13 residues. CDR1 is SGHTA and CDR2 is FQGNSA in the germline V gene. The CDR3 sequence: CASSLRGVETQYF. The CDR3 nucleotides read TGTGCCAGCAGCTTACGGGGGGTAGAGACCCAGTACTTC.

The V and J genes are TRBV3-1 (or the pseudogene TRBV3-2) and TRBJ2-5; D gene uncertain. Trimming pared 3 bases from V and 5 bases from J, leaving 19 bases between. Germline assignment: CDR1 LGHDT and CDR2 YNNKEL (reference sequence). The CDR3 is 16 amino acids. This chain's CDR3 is CASSHFGGVRRETQYF. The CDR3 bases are TGTGCCAGCAGCCACTTCGGCGGAGTACGAAGGGAGACCCAGTACTTC.

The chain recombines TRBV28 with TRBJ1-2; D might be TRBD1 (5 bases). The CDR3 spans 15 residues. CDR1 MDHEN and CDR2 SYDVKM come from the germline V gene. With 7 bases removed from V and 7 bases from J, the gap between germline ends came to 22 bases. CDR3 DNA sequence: TGTGCCAGCACGGCCGGGGGACGGGGTCCGGGTGGCTACACCTTC. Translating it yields CASTAGGRGPGGYTF.

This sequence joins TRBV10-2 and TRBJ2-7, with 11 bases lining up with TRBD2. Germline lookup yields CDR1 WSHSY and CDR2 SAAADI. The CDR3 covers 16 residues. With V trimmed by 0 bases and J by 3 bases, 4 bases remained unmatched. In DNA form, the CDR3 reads TGCGCCAGCAGTGAGTCAGCACTAGCGGGGGTCTACGAGCAGTACGTC. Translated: CASSESALAGVYEQYV.

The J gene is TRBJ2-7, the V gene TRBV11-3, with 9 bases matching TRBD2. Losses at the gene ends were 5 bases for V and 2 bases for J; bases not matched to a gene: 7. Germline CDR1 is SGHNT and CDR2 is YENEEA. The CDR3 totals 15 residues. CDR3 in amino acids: CASSQRSGGPYEQYF. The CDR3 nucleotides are TGTGCCAGCAGCCAACGTAGCGGGGGACCCTACGAGCAGTACTTC.

CDR3 region: CAIRGDSETQYF. CDR3 nucleotides: TGTGCCATCAGAGGGGATTCGGAGACCCAGTACTTC. This sequence joins TRBV10-3 and TRBJ2-5; the D gene is possibly TRBD1 (5 bases). The V end was cut by 6 bases, the J end by 5 bases, with 10 bases between. The CDR3 loop spans 12 amino acids. The germline V gene has CDR1 ENHRY and CDR2 SYGVKD.

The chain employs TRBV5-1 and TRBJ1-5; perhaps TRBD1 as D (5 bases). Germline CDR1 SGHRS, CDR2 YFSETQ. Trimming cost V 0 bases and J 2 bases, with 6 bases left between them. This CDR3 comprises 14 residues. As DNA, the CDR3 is TGCGCCAGCAGCTTGGAAGGGGGCAATCAGCCCCAGCATTTT. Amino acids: CASSLEGGNQPQHF.

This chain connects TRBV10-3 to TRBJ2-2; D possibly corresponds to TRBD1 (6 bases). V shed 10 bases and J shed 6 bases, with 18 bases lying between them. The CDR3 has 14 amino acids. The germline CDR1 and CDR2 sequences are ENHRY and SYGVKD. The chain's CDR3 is CATKLTGPAGELFF. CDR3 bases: TGTGCCACCAAGCTTACAGGGCCGGCCGGGGAGCTGTTTTTT.

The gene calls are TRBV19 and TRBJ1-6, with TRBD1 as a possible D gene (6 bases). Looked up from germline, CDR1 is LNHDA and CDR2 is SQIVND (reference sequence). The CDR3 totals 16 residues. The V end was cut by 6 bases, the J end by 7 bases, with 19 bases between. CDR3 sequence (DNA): TGTGCCAGTAGCAGATGGTGGGGGCAGGCGAATTCACCCCTCCACTTT. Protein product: CASSRWWGQANSPLHF.

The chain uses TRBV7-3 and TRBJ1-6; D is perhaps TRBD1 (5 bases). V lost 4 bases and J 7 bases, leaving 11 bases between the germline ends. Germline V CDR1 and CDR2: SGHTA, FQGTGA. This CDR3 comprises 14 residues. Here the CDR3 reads CASSYEGANSPLHF. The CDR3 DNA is TGTGCCAGCAGCTATGAAGGGGCAAATTCACCCCTCCACTTT. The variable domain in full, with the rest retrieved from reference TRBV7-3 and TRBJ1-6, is GAGVSQTPSNKVTEKGKYVELRCDPISGHTALYWYRQSLGQGPEFLIYFQGTGAADDSGLPNDRFFAVRPEGSVSTLKIQRTERGDSAVYLCASSYEGANSPLHFGNGTRLTVT.

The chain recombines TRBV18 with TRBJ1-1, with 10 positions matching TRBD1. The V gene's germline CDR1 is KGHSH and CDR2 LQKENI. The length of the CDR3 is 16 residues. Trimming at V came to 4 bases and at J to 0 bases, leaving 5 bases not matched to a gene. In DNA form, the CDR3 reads TGTGCCAGCTCACGTTCGGACAGGGGGGTGAACACTGAAGCTTTCTTT. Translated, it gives CASSRSDRGVNTEAFF.